This T cell receptor (beta chain) was retrieved from a study of T-cell reconstitution after alpha-beta-depleted transplantation in children. Germline assignment: CDR1 MNHEY and CDR2 SVGAGI. The CDR3 sequence is 16 residues long. J gave up 4 bases and V 4 bases, and 9 bases lay outside the gene matches. This clonotype was detected a few times. As it was prepared, the TCRbeta library received unique molecular identifiers. One entry per CDR3 protein, called by TCRdb with MiXCR from the PCR reads. Of 400,000 to 500,000 distinct CDR3 sequences detected, 11% appear once; the ten largest clones hold over 4.5%.

This chain joins TRBV6-5 and TRBJ1-4, with 7 bases lining up with TRBD1. The sample consisted of PBMCs from the stem cell graft donor, taken from the stem cell graft. The origin of this receptor is a human donor who donated a stem cell graft to a child with acute myeloid leukemia. The chain's CDR3 is CASSSFSGTDNEKLFF. DNA of the CDR3: TGTGCCAGCAGTTCCTTCTCCGGGACAGATAATGAAAAACTGTTTTTT.